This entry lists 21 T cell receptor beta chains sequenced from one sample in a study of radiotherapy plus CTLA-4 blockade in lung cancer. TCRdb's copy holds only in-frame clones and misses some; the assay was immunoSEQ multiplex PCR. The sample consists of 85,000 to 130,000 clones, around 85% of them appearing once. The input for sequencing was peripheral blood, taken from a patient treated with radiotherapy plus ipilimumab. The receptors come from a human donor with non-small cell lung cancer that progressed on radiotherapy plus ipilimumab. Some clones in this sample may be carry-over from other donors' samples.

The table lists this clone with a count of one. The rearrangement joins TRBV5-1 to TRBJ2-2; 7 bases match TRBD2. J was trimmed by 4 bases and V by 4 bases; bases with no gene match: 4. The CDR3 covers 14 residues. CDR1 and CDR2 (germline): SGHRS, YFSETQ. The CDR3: CASSSGVGTGELFF. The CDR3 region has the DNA TGCGCCAGCAGCAGCGGGGTGGGCACCGGGGAGCTGTTTTTT. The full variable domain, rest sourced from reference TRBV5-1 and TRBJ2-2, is KAGVTQTPRYLIKTRGQQVTLSCSPISGHRSVSWYQQTPGQGLQFLFEYFSETQRNKGNFPGRFSGRQFSNSRSEMNVSTLELGDSALYLCASSSGVGTGELFFGEGSRLTVL.

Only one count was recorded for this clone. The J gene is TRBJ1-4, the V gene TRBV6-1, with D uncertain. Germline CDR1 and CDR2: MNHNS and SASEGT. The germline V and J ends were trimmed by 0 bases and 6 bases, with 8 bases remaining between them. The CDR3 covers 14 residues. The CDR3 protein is CASSEALGYEKLFF. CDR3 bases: TGTGCCAGCAGTGAAGCGTTGGGGTATGAAAAACTGTTTTTT.

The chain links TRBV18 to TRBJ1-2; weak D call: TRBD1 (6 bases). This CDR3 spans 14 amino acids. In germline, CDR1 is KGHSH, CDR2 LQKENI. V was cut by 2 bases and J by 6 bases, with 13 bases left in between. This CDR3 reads CASSPSDRNDGYTF. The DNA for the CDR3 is TGTGCCAGCTCACCAAGCGACAGGAATGATGGCTACACCTTC.

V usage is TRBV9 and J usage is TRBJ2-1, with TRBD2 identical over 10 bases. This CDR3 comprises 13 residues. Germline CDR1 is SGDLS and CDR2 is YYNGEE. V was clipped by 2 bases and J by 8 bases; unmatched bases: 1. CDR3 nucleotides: TGTGCCAGCAGCGTCCTAGCGGGGGATGAGCAGTTCTTC. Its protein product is CASSVLAGDEQFF.

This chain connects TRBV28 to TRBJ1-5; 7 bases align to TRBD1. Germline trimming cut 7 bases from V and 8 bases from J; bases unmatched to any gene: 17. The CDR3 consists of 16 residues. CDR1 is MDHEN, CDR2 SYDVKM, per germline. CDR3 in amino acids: CASIPLGGQETKPQHF. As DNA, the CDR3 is TGTGCCAGCATACCGCTCGGCGGACAGGAGACTAAGCCCCAGCATTTT.

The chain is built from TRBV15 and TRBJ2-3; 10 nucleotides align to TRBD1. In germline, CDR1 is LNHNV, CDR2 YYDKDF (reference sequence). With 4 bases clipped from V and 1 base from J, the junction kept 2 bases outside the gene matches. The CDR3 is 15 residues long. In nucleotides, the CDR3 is TGTGCCACCAGCAAGGACAGGGGGGGCACAGATACGCAGTATTTT. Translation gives CATSKDRGGTDTQYF. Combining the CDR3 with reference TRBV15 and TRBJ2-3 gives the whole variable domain DAMVIQNPRYQVTQFGKPVTLSCSQTLNHNVMYWYQQKSSQAPKLLFHYYDKDFNNEADTPDNFQSRRPNTSFCFLDIRSPGLGDTAMYLCATSKDRGGTDTQYFGPGTRLTVL.

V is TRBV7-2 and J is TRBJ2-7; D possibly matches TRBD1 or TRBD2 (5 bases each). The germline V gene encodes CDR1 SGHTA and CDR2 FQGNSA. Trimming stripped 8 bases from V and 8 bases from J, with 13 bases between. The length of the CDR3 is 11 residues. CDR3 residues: CASGLGAQQYF. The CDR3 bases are TGTGCCAGCGGGCTCGGGGCGCAGCAGTACTTC.

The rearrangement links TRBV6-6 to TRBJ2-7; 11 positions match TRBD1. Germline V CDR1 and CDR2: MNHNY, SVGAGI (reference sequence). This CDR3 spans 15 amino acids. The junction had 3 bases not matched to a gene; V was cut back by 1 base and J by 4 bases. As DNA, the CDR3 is TGTGCCAGCAGTTACTTGGGACAGGGGGGTTACGAGCAGTACTTC. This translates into CASSYLGQGGYEQYF.

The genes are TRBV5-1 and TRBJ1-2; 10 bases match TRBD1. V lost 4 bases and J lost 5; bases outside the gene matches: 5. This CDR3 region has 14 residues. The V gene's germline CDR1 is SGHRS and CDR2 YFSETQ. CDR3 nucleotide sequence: TGCGCCAGCAGCACAGGGACAGGGGAGTATGGCTACACCTTC. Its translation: CASSTGTGEYGYTF.

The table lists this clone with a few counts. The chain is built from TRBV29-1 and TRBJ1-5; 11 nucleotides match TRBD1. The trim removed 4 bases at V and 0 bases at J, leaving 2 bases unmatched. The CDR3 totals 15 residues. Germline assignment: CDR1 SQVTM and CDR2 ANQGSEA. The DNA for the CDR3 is TGCAGCGTTGGAGGGACAGGGGGTAGCAATCAGCCCCAGCATTTT. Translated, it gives CSVGGTGGSNQPQHF. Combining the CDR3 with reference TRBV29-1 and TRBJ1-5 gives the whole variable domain SAVISQKPSRDICQRGTSLTIQCQVDSQVTMMFWYRQQPGQSLTLIATANQGSEATYESGFVIDKFPISRPNLTFSTLTVSNMSPEDSSIYLCSVGGTGGSNQPQHFGDGTRLSIL.

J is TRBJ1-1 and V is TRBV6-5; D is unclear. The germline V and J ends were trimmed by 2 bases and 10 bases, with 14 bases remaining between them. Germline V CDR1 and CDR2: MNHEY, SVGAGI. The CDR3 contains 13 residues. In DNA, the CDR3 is TGTGCCAGCAGTTACGGGAAGGGCCCGGCAGCTTTCTTT. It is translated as CASSYGKGPAAFF.

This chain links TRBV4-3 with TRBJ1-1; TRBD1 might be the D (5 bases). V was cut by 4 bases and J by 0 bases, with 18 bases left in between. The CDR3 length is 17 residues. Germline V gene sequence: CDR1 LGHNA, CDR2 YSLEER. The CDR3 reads CASSPFLTAYLNTEAFF. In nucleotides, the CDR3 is TGCGCCAGCAGCCCTTTTTTGACAGCATATTTGAACACTGAAGCTTTCTTT.

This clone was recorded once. The chain's CDR3 is CASSLQLTDTQYF. In DNA, the CDR3 is TGTGCCAGCAGCTTACAGCTCACAGATACGCAGTATTTT. The rearrangement joins TRBV11-1 to TRBJ2-3; no firm D call. Germline assignment: CDR1 SGHAT and CDR2 FQDESV (reference sequence). The CDR3 has 13 amino acids. Trimming shortened V by 2 bases and J by 2 bases, and 5 bases separated the two germline ends.

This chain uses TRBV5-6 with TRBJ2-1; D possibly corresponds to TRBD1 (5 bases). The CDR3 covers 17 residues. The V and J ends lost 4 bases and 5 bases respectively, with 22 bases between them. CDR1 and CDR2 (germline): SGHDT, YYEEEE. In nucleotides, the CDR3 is TGTGCCAGCAGCAGATGGCTGGACACCCGATTTAACAATGAGCAGTTCTTC. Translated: CASSRWLDTRFNNEQFF.

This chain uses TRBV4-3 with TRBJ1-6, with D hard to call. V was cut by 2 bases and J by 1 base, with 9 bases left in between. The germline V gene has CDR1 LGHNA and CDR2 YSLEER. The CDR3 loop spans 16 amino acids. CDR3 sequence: CASSQTVGSYNSPLHF. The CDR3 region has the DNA TGCGCCAGCAGCCAAACGGTTGGATCCTATAATTCACCCCTCCACTTT.

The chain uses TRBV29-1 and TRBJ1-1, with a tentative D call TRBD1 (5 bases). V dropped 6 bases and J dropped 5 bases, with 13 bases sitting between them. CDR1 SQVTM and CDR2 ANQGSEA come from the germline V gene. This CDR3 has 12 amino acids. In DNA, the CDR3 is TGCAGCGTCGACAGTGCGTGGACTGAAGCTTTCTTT. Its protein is CSVDSAWTEAFF. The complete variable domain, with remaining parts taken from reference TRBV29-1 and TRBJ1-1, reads SAVISQKPSRDICQRGTSLTIQCQVDSQVTMMFWYRQQPGQSLTLIATANQGSEATYESGFVIDKFPISRPNLTFSTLTVSNMSPEDSSIYLCSVDSAWTEAFFGQGTRLTVV.

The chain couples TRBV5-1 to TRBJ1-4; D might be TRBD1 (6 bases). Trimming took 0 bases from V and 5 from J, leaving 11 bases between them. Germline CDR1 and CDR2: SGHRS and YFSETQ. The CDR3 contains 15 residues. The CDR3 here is CASSLVSGGNEKLFF. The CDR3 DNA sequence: TGCGCCAGCAGCTTGGTATCCGGGGGCAATGAAAAACTGTTTTTT.

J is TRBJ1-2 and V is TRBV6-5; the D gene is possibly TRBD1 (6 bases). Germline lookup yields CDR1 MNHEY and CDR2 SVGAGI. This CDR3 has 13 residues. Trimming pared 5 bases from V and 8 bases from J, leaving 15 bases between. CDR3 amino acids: CASSASGGRGYTF. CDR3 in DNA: TGTGCCAGCAGTGCCTCTGGGGGGCGAGGCTACACCTTC.

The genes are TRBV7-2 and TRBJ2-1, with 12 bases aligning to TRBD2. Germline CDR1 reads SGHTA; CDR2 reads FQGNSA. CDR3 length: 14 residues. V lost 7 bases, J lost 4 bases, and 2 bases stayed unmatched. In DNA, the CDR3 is TGTGCCAGCACTAGCGGGGGGGATTACAATGAGCAGTTCTTC. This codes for CASTSGGDYNEQFF.

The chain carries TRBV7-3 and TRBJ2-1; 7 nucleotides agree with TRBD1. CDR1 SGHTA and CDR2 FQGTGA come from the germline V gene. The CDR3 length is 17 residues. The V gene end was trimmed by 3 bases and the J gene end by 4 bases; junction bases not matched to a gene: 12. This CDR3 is CASSLSTRGTEYNEQFF. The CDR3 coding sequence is TGTGCCAGCAGCTTGTCAACTAGAGGGACAGAGTACAATGAGCAGTTCTTC.

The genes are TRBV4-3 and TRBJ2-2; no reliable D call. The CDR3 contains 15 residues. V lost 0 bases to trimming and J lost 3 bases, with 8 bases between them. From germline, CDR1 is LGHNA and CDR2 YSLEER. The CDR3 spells CASSQEQFYTGELFF. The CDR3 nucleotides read TGCGCCAGCAGCCAAGAACAGTTTTACACCGGGGAGCTGTTTTTT.